These 26 T cell receptor beta chains share one sample of origin, sequenced in a study of T cells in Graves' hyperthyroidism and ophthalmopathy. Authors of the study amplified TCR beta CDR3 regions from RNA transcripts. First-round RT-PCR of the TCR CDR3 relied on the HTBI primer set. TCRdb re-analysed the multiplex PCR reads in MiXCR, keeping a single row per CDR3 protein. In the table there are 96,000 or so distinct CDR3 sequences, about half of which are singletons. Sequencing was carried out using blood. These receptors all stem from a woman aged 35 to 49 with Graves' hyperthyroidism.

This clonotype was recorded at least ten times. The chain employs TRBV2 and TRBJ2-6; a weak D match, TRBD2 (7 bases). The V gene's germline CDR1 is SNHLY and CDR2 FYNNEI. The CDR3 has 19 amino acids. V lost 0 bases to trimming and J lost 2 bases, with 17 bases between them. CDR3 in amino acids: CASSEARRGAGAGANVLTF. The CDR3 DNA reads as TGTGCCAGCAGTGAAGCGCGACGGGGGGCGGGGGCTGGGGCCAACGTCCTGACTTTC.

This clonotype was counted a few times. This chain uses TRBV29-1 with TRBJ1-5; 9 bases fit TRBD1. V gave up 4 bases and J gave up 7 bases; unmatched junction bases: 2. This CDR3 contains 12 residues. Germline CDR1 and CDR2: SQVTM and ANQGSEA. CDR3 sequence: CSVGQGGQPQHF. CDR3 DNA: TGCAGCGTTGGACAGGGGGGACAGCCCCAGCATTTT.

The V gene is TRBV7-9, the J gene TRBJ1-5; D is perhaps TRBD1 (5 bases). This CDR3 region has 15 residues. The germline V and J ends were trimmed by 5 bases and 3 bases, with 14 bases remaining between them. Germline-derived CDR1 and CDR2 are SEHNR and FQNEAQ (reference sequence). The CDR3: CASSRDRGINQPQHF. The CDR3 DNA is TGTGCCAGCAGCAGAGATCGGGGGATCAATCAGCCCCAGCATTTT.

Only a few counts were recorded for this clonotype. J is TRBJ1-5 and V is TRBV7-9, with 9 bases lining up with TRBD1. Germline V lookup: CDR1 SEHNR, CDR2 FQNEAQ (reference sequence). With 1 base clipped from V and 3 bases from J, the junction kept 7 bases outside the gene matches. This CDR3 has 17 amino acids. The CDR3 loop reads CASSLGDRVAINQPQHF. The CDR3 DNA is TGTGCCAGCAGCTTAGGGGACAGGGTGGCTATCAATCAGCCCCAGCATTTT.

This rearrangement joins TRBV5-1 to TRBJ2-5; TRBD2 matches 9 bases. The CDR3 has 13 amino acids. Trimming at V came to 7 bases and at J to 5 bases, leaving 6 bases not matched to a gene. CDR1 and CDR2 from the germline V gene are SGHRS and YFSETQ. This CDR3 is CASAASGMETQYF. The CDR3 nucleotides read TGCGCCAGCGCGGCTAGCGGGATGGAGACCCAGTACTTC.

As to this clonotype: This CDR3 fails to terminate in the conserved phenylalanine or tryptophan, so it likely reflects a read error. The chain has TRBV15 and TRBJ2-5; no firm D call. The CDR3 is made up of 14 amino acids. Deletions cut 4 bases from V and 0 bases from J, with 9 bases between. Looked up from germline, CDR1 is LNHNV and CDR2 is YYDKDF (reference sequence). CDR3 residues: CATSTSPYQETQYM. CDR3 sequence (DNA): TGTGCCACCAGCACGTCTCCGTACCAAGAGACCCAGTACATG.

The sample holds many counts of this clonotype. The genes are TRBV12-3 or TRBV12-4 and TRBJ2-2; 7 bases agree with TRBD1. There are 16 residues in the CDR3. Unmatched junction bases numbered 9, after V lost 6 bases and J lost 2 bases. The CDR3 spells CASSTRTGGNTGELFF. The CDR3 DNA is TGTGCCAGCAGCACCCGGACAGGAGGTAACACCGGGGAGCTGTTTTTT.

By share, this clonotype counts as medium-sized. This chain uses TRBV20-1 with TRBJ1-4; weak D call: TRBD1 (6 bases). Trimming removed 4 bases from V and 4 bases from J, with 10 bases in between. CDR1 and CDR2 from the germline V gene are DFQATT and SNEGSKA (reference sequence). The CDR3 runs 13 residues. CDR3 in amino acids: CSAKQGYNEKLFF. CDR3 coding DNA: TGCAGTGCTAAGCAGGGGTATAATGAAAAACTGTTTTTT.

This clonotype was counted at least ten times. V usage is TRBV10-3 and J usage is TRBJ2-3; D uncertain. V lost 2 bases and J 0 bases, leaving 9 bases between the germline ends. CDR3 size: 15 residues. Germline V CDR1 and CDR2: ENHRY, SYGVKD. The CDR3 nucleotides read TGTGCCATCAGTGAGATAGGGTCAAGCACAGATACGCAGTATTTT. This gives the protein CAISEIGSSTDTQYF.

This clonotype showed up just a few times. The genes are TRBV25-1 and TRBJ1-1; maybe TRBD1 (6 bases). The CDR3 runs 16 residues. Germline CDR1 is MGHDK and CDR2 is SYGVNS. V lost 11 bases and J lost 0, with 22 bases in between. CDR3 bases: TGTGCCGCCAGCAGCTTGAAACAGGGACTGAACACTGAAGCTTTCTTT. Its protein is CAASSLKQGLNTEAFF.

The chain combines TRBV19 with TRBJ2-6, with D possibly TRBD2 on 6 matching bases. With 6 bases removed from V and 0 bases from J, the gap between germline ends came to 9 bases. The germline V gene encodes CDR1 LNHDA and CDR2 SQIVND (reference sequence). This CDR3 is 15 amino acids long. The CDR3 sequence is CASSGTPSGANVLTF. The CDR3 DNA is TGTGCCAGTAGCGGGACTCCCTCTGGGGCCAACGTCCTGACTTTC.

This clonotype was observed many times. V usage is TRBV14 and J usage is TRBJ2-7; TRBD1 matches at 11 bases. J was trimmed by 6 bases and V by 3 bases; bases with no gene match: 10. The CDR3 runs 16 residues. Per the germline V gene, CDR1 is SGHDN and CDR2 is FVKESK. CDR3: CASSHPRDRGMVEQYF. The DNA for the CDR3 is TGTGCCAGCAGCCACCCCCGGGACAGGGGGATGGTCGAGCAGTACTTC.

The table lists this clonotype with a few counts. The chain links TRBV10-3 to TRBJ1-3; the D is unclear. The CDR3 sequence is 12 residues long. Germline CDR1 is ENHRY and CDR2 is SYGVKD. Trimming cost V 8 bases and J 10 bases, with 15 bases left between them. The CDR3 loop reads CAIGSRPETIYF. CDR3 DNA: TGTGCCATCGGGAGTAGACCGGAGACCATATATTTT.

This clonotype has at least ten counts. The genes are TRBV12-3 or TRBV12-4 and TRBJ2-5; D remains unclear. The CDR3 spans 13 residues. Trimming removed 5 bases from V and 5 bases from J, with 12 bases in between. The CDR3 loop is CASSQGVGETQYF. The CDR3 DNA reads TGTGCCAGCAGTCAAGGAGTAGGGGAGACCCAGTACTTC.

The J gene is TRBJ2-7, the V gene TRBV11-2; D not certain. The V and J ends lost 6 bases and 2 bases respectively, with 11 bases between them. The CDR3 contains 13 residues. The germline V gene encodes CDR1 SGHAT and CDR2 FQNNGV. The CDR3 here is CASRQDITYEQYF. The CDR3 nucleotides are TGTGCCAGCAGGCAAGACATTACCTACGAGCAGTACTTC.

In regard to this clonotype: A much larger clone differs by one base, so this may be a read error. The missing conserved phenylalanine or tryptophan at the end of this CDR3 makes a read error likely. This chain uses TRBV20-1 with TRBJ2-2; D not certain. V shed 5 bases and J shed 6 bases, with 16 bases lying between them. The CDR3 is 14 amino acids. Germline CDR1 reads DFQATT; CDR2 reads SNEGSKA (reference sequence). The CDR3 region is CSARARSGAGELFL. The DNA for the CDR3 is TGCAGTGCTCGGGCCCGAAGTGGGGCCGGGGAGCTGTTTCTT.

V gene TRBV10-2 combines with J gene TRBJ1-1; D gene ambiguous. The CDR3 sequence is 13 residues long. The V end lost 4 bases, the J end lost 4 bases, and 10 bases lay between the germline ends. Germline values: CDR1 WSHSY, CDR2 SAAADI. DNA of the CDR3: TGCGCCAGCAGTGGCCTTGATCGCACTGAAGCTTTCTTT. The encoded protein is CASSGLDRTEAFF.

Worth noting for this clonotype: This may be a read error: a much more frequent sequence differs by one nucleotide. The chain links TRBV6-6 to TRBJ1-5; TRBD1 might be the D (5 bases). This CDR3 is 15 amino acids long. Germline V lookup: CDR1 MNHNY, CDR2 SVGAGI (reference sequence). The CDR3 nucleotides are TGTACCAGCAGTCCCCATGGGGCCACCAATCAGCCCCAGCATTTT. Protein: CTSSPHGATNQPQHF.

In the case of this clonotype: No conserved phenylalanine or tryptophan ends this CDR3, so it is likely a read error. V usage is TRBV20-1 and J usage is TRBJ1-2; D is unresolved. The germline V and J ends were trimmed by 6 bases and 3 bases, with 20 bases remaining between them. The CDR3 covers 15 residues. The germline CDR1 and CDR2 sequences are DFQATT and SNEGSKA (reference sequence). CDR3 coding DNA: TGCAGTGCCAGCAGCTTCATCGGGCAGCACTATGGCTACACCATC. Protein product: CSASSFIGQHYGYTI.

In its sample, this clonotype was seen many times. V gene TRBV29-1 combines with J gene TRBJ2-5, with 7 bases aligning to TRBD2. V shed 6 bases, J shed 4 bases, and the junction held 5 bases outside the gene matches. CDR3 length: 12 residues. Looked up from germline, CDR1 is SQVTM and CDR2 is ANQGSEA. The chain's CDR3 is CSVLGGGETQYF. CDR3 nucleotide sequence: TGCAGCGTCCTCGGCGGGGGAGAGACCCAGTACTTC.

This clonotype was recorded only once. The chain links TRBV7-9 to TRBJ1-1; no definite D call. This CDR3 region has 13 residues. Germline CDR1 and CDR2: SEHNR and FQNEAQ (reference sequence). V was cut by 11 bases and J by 1 base, with 14 bases left in between. Here the CDR3 reads CAWSLARNTEAFF. CDR3 coding DNA: TGTGCCTGGAGTCTAGCCAGGAACACTGAAGCTTTCTTT.

This clonotype was found a few times. Possible read error: a much larger clone is one base away. The chain recombines TRBV7-2 with TRBJ2-7; TRBD2 matches 8 bases. The CDR3 consists of 14 residues. Germline CDR1 and CDR2: SGHTA and FQGNSA. V lost 5 bases to trimming and J lost 2 bases; unmatched junction nucleotides: 5. CDR3 sequence reads: CASSPPGGAYEQYF. The CDR3 DNA reads as TGTGCCAGCAGCCCTCCGGGGGGGGCCTACGAGCAGTACTTC.

The rearrangement uses TRBV29-1 and TRBJ1-2; D perhaps matches TRBD1 (5 bases). This CDR3 comprises 13 residues. The V gene lost 8 bases and the J gene lost 4 bases, with 17 bases spanning the gap. Germline V CDR1 and CDR2: SQVTM, ANQGSEA. CDR3 region: CSFAGGVGYGYTF. For the CDR3, the DNA is TGCAGCTTCGCGGGAGGGGTGGGCTATGGCTACACCTTC.

As regards this clonotype: Given a much more abundant clone one base away, this may be a read error. J is TRBJ2-2 and V is TRBV19; D remains unclear. CDR1 is LNHDA, CDR2 SQIVND, per germline (reference sequence). V was pared by 8 bases and J by 4 bases, with 14 bases between. This CDR3 comprises 14 residues. The CDR3 sequence: CASGRAGGTGELFF. The CDR3 coding sequence is TGTGCCAGTGGTAGAGCAGGCGGCACCGGGGAGCTGTTTTTT.

This chain uses TRBV7-2 with TRBJ2-2, with 7 bases lining up with TRBD2. Trimming cost V 5 bases and J 2 bases; bases outside gene matches: 11. The CDR3 covers 17 residues. The germline gives CDR1 SGHTA, CDR2 FQGNSA. The CDR3 nucleotides read TGTGCCAGCAGCCAGAGCGGGAACTCTGGAAACACCGGGGAGCTGTTTTTT. Translating gives CASSQSGNSGNTGELFF.

This clonotype was counted ten times or more. The gene calls are TRBV20-1 and TRBJ2-7, with 10 nucleotides matching TRBD2. V trimming: 1 base; J trimming: 4 bases; junction bases outside the gene matches: 4. There are 14 residues in the CDR3. CDR1 is DFQATT, CDR2 SNEGSKA, per germline (reference sequence). The CDR3 region has the DNA TGCAGTGCTAGAGGGCTAGCGGGAGTTTACGAGCAGTACTTC. Translation: CSARGLAGVYEQYF.